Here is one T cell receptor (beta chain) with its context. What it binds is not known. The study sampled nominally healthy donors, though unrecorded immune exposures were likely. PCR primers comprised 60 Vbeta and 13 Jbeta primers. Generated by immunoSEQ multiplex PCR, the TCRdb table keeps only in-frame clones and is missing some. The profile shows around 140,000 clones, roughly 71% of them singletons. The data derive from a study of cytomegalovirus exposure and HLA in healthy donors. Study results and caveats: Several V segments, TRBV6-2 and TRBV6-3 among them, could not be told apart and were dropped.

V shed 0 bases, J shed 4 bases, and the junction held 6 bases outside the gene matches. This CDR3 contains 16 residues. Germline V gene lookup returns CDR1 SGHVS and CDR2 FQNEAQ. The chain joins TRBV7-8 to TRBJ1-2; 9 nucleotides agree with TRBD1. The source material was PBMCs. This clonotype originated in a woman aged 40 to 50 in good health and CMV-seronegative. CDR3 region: CASSLADRGGGYGYTF. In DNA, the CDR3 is TGTGCCAGCAGCTTAGCGGACAGGGGAGGAGGCTATGGCTACACCTTC.